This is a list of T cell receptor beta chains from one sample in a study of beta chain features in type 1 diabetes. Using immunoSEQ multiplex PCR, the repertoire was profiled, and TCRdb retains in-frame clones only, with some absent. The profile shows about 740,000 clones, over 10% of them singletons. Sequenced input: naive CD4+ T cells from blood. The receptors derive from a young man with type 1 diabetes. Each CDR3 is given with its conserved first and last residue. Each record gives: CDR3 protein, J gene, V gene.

CASRLADIYYNEQFF | TRBJ2-1 | TRBV12-2
CSVLGSSTDTQYF | TRBJ2-3 | TRBV29-1
CASSLGSEQFF | TRBJ2-1 | TRBV7-3
CAWSEGLYSGNTIYF | TRBJ1-3 | TRBV30
CASSLEGTGPYNEQFF | TRBJ2-1 | TRBV7-2
CASSPVGADTQYF | TRBJ2-3 | TRBV18
CASSVEPTATNEKLFF | TRBJ1-4 | TRBV9
CASPQGTGWNEQFF | TRBJ2-1 | TRBV23-1
CASSLVNRVNGYTF | TRBJ1-2 | TRBV11-2
CASGRQGSYEQYF | TRBJ2-7 | TRBV25-1
CASSVGQTYEQYF | TRBJ2-7 | TRBV7-9
CASSNRGAGYEQYF | TRBJ2-7 | TRBV19
CCSAPGAGANVLTF | TRBJ2-6 | TRBV7-9
CASTGLPSLSYGYTF | TRBJ1-2 | TRBV6-1
CSASRGTGTYEQYF | TRBJ2-7 | TRBV29-1
CASTRGGRNTQYF | TRBJ2-3 | TRBV6-5
CSVRRSLTGEEQYF | TRBJ2-7 | TRBV29-1
CASSSTPGLLVETQYF | TRBJ2-5 | TRBV11-3
CASEGAGGEQYF | TRBJ2-7 | TRBV28
CACIEGGLAFF | TRBJ1-1 | TRBV30
CASSQLPSGGENIQYF | TRBJ2-4 | TRBV4-2
CASKAEDTQYF | TRBJ2-3 | TRBV2
CSASPNYGYTF | TRBJ1-2 | TRBV20-1
CASSLLGSDNYGYTF | TRBJ1-2 | TRBV7-9
CSVVVVLTGETQYF | TRBJ2-5 | TRBV29-1
CASSLPTGRVEETQYF | TRBJ2-5 | TRBV5-1
CAWSERATGELFF | TRBJ2-2 | TRBV30
CAITRTDSPSYEQYF | TRBJ2-7 | TRBV10-3
CASSLERWNSNSPLHF | TRBJ1-6 | TRBV7-9
CATSRATFTLDTQYF | TRBJ2-3 | TRBV15
CAWRGGFTEAFF | TRBJ1-1 | TRBV30
CSVPSGGNQETQYF | TRBJ2-5 | TRBV29-1
CSVGYYGNTEAFF | TRBJ1-1 | TRBV29-1
CASSLGVWQGIGGYTF | TRBJ1-2 | TRBV7-2
CASSLVEGEFTEAFF | TRBJ1-1 | TRBV7-6
CASSKTGGSGYTF | TRBJ1-2 | TRBV19
CASSLGQINTEAFF | TRBJ1-1 | TRBV5-4
CASSSSSGNTIYF | TRBJ1-3 | TRBV18
CAISGAGANEKLFF | TRBJ1-4 | TRBV10-3
CASSPAGRSISETQYF | TRBJ2-5 | TRBV4-1
CASSQDGTGHTGELFF | TRBJ2-2 | TRBV4-1
CASSPRVSGGHTYNEQFF | TRBJ2-1 | TRBV7-9
CSASGTAYEKLFF | TRBJ1-4 | TRBV29-1
CASSGQVNTDTQYF | TRBJ2-3 | TRBV6-5
CASTGQGDGANVLTF | TRBJ2-6 | TRBV2
CASSILGQHGYTF | TRBJ1-2 | TRBV19
CASSRTGTGGAYEQYF | TRBJ2-7 | TRBV4-1
CASKVRMDEKLFF | TRBJ1-4 | TRBV2
CAWSLTGEQPQHF | TRBJ1-5 | TRBV30
CASSPGGNTEAFF | TRBJ1-1 | TRBV6-5
CASRDGQGGQPQHF | TRBJ1-5 | TRBV19
CASSHAGQGNYGYTF | TRBJ1-2 | TRBV4-1